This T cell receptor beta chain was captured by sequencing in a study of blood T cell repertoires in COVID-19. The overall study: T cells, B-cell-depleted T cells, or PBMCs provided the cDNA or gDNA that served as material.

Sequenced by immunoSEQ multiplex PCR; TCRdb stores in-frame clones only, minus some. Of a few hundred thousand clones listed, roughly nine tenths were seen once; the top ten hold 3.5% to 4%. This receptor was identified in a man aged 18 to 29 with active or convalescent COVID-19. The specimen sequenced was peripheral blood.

The CDR3 nucleotides are TGTGCTAGTGGTTTGCCGGAAGGGGGTTGGTACGAGCAGTACTTC. Amino acid sequence: CASGLPEGGWYEQYF. The rearrangement links TRBV12-5 to TRBJ2-7, with a possible D match to TRBD1 (6 bases). This CDR3 has 15 residues. Trimming took off 2 bases at V and 4 bases at J, with 15 bases between the two ends. Germline V gene data show CDR1 as LGHNT and CDR2 as FRNRAP.